This is a list of T cell receptor beta chains from one sample in a study of cytotoxic CD8 clonotypes in ibrutinib-treated CLL. Clones were sequenced by immunoSEQ multiplex PCR, and TCRdb holds only the in-frame ones, with some missing. The profile shows about 140,000 clones, over 75% of them singletons. The specimen comprised PBMCs, sampled after 36 months of ibrutinib treatment. The receptor source for this set is a human donor with chronic lymphocytic leukemia. The CDR3 runs from the conserved cysteine through the conserved F or W. A D gene is named only where the DNA matches it firmly. Where a row states a size, it is once, few, many or the class of an expanded clone; other rows omit it.

>TRBV4-1|-|TRBJ2-1|-
CASSQPADYEQFF
TGCGCCAGCAGCCAGCCCGCCGACTATGAGCAGTTCTTC
>TRBV4-1|-|TRBJ1-5|-
CASSQVQAEPQHF
TGCGCCAGCAGCCAAGTTCAGGCCGAGCCCCAGCATTTT
>TRBV2|-|TRBJ2-3|-
CASSARGASTDTQYF
TGTGCCAGCAGTGCCAGAGGGGCTAGCACAGATACGCAGTATTTT
>TRBV6-1|-|TRBJ2-2|-
CASYLYLANTGELFF
TGTGCCAGCTACCTCTATCTTGCGAACACCGGGGAGCTGTTTTTT
>TRBV11-3|-|TRBJ2-1|-
CASSSSGTYNEQFF
TGTGCCAGCAGCTCTTCCGGGACGTACAATGAGCAGTTCTTC
>TRBV10-1|-|TRBJ1-5|-
CASRVPDQPQHF
TGCGCCAGCAGAGTCCCGGATCAGCCCCAGCATTTT
>TRBV4-1|-|TRBJ2-7|-
CASSPWGSEDYEQYF
TGCGCCAGCAGCCCCTGGGGGAGCGAGGACTACGAGCAGTACTTC
>TRBV25-1|-|TRBJ1-2|-
CASSGPGGGYTF
TGTGCCAGCAGTGGCCCGGGCGGGGGCTACACCTTC
>TRBV9|few|TRBJ1-1|-
CASSQDTEAFF
TGTGCCAGCAGCCAGGACACTGAAGCTTTCTTT
>TRBV5-4|-|TRBJ1-3|-
CASSLSSGDSGNTIYF
TGTGCCAGCAGCTTGTCCTCCGGGGACTCTGGAAACACCATATATTTT
>TRBV10-2|-|TRBJ1-2|TRBD1
CASSDAGGNYGYTF
TGCGCCAGCAGTGACGCAGGGGGTAACTATGGCTACACCTTC
>TRBV9|-|TRBJ1-5|-
CASNAAGRLNQPQHF
TGTGCCAGCAACGCGGCAGGGCGCCTCAATCAGCCCCAGCATTTT
>TRBV6-5|few|TRBJ1-4|-
CASSYSASTNEKLFF
TGTGCCAGCAGTTACTCAGCGTCAACTAATGAAAAACTGTTTTTT
>TRBV5-1|-|TRBJ2-5|TRBD2
CASTIGTSGSQTQYF
TGCGCCAGCACCATCGGGACTAGCGGGAGTCAGACCCAGTACTTC
>TRBV29-1|-|TRBJ2-1|-
CSVDRSGVRGEQFF
TGCAGCGTTGATCGGTCGGGGGTCCGGGGTGAGCAGTTCTTC
>TRBV6-1|-|TRBJ1-2|-
CASSSGFSYGYTF
TGTGCCAGCAGTTCAGGGTTTAGCTATGGCTACACCTTC
>TRBV6-5|-|TRBJ2-7|-
CASSYSGVYEQYF
TGTGCCAGCAGTTACTCAGGGGTCTACGAGCAGTACTTC
>TRBV6-1|-|TRBJ1-2|-
CASSGAGNYGYTF
TGTGCCAGCAGTGGGGCGGGTAACTATGGCTACACCTTC
>TRBV18|-|TRBJ1-2|TRBD1
CASSPRDSPGYTF
TGTGCCAGCTCCCCCCGGGACAGCCCAGGCTACACCTTC
>TRBV30|-|TRBJ2-7|TRBD1
CAWSLGQAYEQYF
TGTGCCTGGAGCCTGGGACAGGCCTACGAGCAGTACTTC
>TRBV5-1|-|TRBJ2-7|TRBD2
CASSPGGGGNEQYF
TGCGCCAGCAGCCCCGGGGGGGGCGGCAACGAGCAGTACTTC
>TRBV27|-|TRBJ2-7|TRBD2
CASSWGGLTPYEQYF
TGTGCCAGCAGTTGGGGGGGTTTAACCCCCTACGAGCAGTACTTC
>TRBV18|-|TRBJ1-2|-
CASSPPSQVGGYTF
TGTGCCAGCTCACCACCCTCGCAAGTGGGGGGCTACACCTTC
>TRBV27|-|TRBJ1-1|-
CASSFWGPNFPEAFF
TGTGCCAGCAGTTTTTGGGGCCCTAACTTTCCTGAAGCTTTCTTT
>TRBV2|-|TRBJ1-2|-
CASSEWGNYGYTF
TGTGCCAGCAGTGAATGGGGAAACTATGGCTACACCTTC
>TRBV7-8|once|TRBJ2-1|-
CASRTEDGGQFF
TGTGCCAGCAGGACGGAGGACGGTGGGCAGTTCTTC
>TRBV4-2|-|TRBJ2-3|-
CASSLVGRAMPDTQYF
TGTGCCAGCAGCTTGGTGGGCAGGGCTATGCCAGATACGCAGTATTTT
>TRBV7-6|-|TRBJ2-7|-
CASSLAGQVSYEQYF
TGTGCCAGCAGCTTAGCGGGACAAGTCTCCTACGAGCAGTACTTC
>TRBV2|-|TRBJ1-3|-
CASGQLYTIYF
TGTGCCAGCGGACAACTGTACACCATATATTTT
>TRBV6-1|-|TRBJ2-2|TRBD1
CASSGVDRGFGELFF
TGTGCCAGCAGTGGAGTGGACAGGGGGTTCGGGGAGCTGTTTTTT
>TRBV7-9|-|TRBJ2-1|TRBD2
CASSLPGLAYPYNEQFF
TGTGCCAGCAGCTTGCCGGGACTAGCGTACCCCTACAATGAGCAGTTCTTC
>TRBV5-1|-|TRBJ2-1|TRBD2
CASSRTGLAAYNEQFF
TGCGCCAGCAGCCGCACCGGACTAGCGGCCTACAATGAGCAGTTCTTC
>TRBV28|-|TRBJ2-1|-
CASLGSRSDEQFF
TGTGCCAGCCTAGGGTCTAGGAGCGACGAGCAGTTCTTC
>TRBV10-3|few|TRBJ2-1|TRBD1
CAIQSGQGRGYNEQFF
TGTGCCATCCAATCCGGACAGGGAAGGGGTTACAATGAGCAGTTCTTC
>TRBV4-1|-|TRBJ1-2|TRBD1
CASSHPGQINYGYTF
TGCGCCAGCAGCCACCCGGGACAGATTAACTATGGCTACACCTTC
>TRBV2|few|TRBJ1-5|-
CASSGESRVGQPQHF
TGTGCCAGCAGTGGAGAAAGCAGGGTAGGTCAGCCCCAGCATTTT
>TRBV7-8|-|TRBJ2-7|TRBD2
CASSLEPAGGTYEQYF
TGTGCCAGCAGCTTAGAGCCAGCGGGAGGAACCTACGAGCAGTACTTC
>TRBV7-9|few|TRBJ1-6|TRBD1
CASSLRGGAGGSPLHF
TGTGCCAGCAGCTTACGAGGGGGCGCGGGAGGTTCACCCCTCCACTTT
>TRBV5-6|-|TRBJ2-3|-
CASSLVGRPDTQYF
TGTGCCAGCAGCTTGGTGGGGAGGCCAGATACGCAGTATTTT
>TRBV6-5|-|TRBJ1-2|-
CASSTSYNPNYGYTF
TGTGCCAGCAGCACCTCTTACAATCCTAACTATGGCTACACCTTC
>TRBV9|-|TRBJ1-1|-
CASSGPHHRNTEAFF
TGTGCCAGCAGCGGGCCACACCACCGGAACACTGAAGCTTTCTTT
>TRBV29-1|once|TRBJ2-7|-
CSVVLAGRRSYEQYF
TGCAGCGTTGTCTTGGCGGGACGACGGTCCTACGAGCAGTACTTC
>TRBV28|-|TRBJ1-2|-
CASSKGGRKDGYTF
TGTGCCAGCTCAAAGGGAGGAAGGAAGGATGGCTACACCTTC
>TRBV11-2|-|TRBJ1-2|-
CASSYRQYGYTF
TGTGCCAGCAGCTACCGACAATATGGCTACACCTTC
>TRBV6-5|once|TRBJ1-2|-
CASSYSPGEGYGYTF
TGTGCCAGCAGTTACTCCCCAGGGGAAGGCTATGGCTACACCTTC
>TRBV27|-|TRBJ1-1|-
CASSSLSQGWMNTEAFF
TGTGCCAGCAGTTCTCTCTCACAGGGTTGGATGAACACTGAAGCTTTCTTT
>TRBV18|few|TRBJ2-4|TRBD2
CASSSGTAKNIQYF
TGTGCCAGCTCAAGCGGGACGGCCAAAAACATTCAGTACTTC
>TRBV11-2|-|TRBJ2-7|-
CASSLSTGRVHYEQYF
TGTGCCAGCAGCTTAAGTACAGGGAGGGTGCACTACGAGCAGTACTTC
>TRBV5-1|few|TRBJ1-4|-
CASIRGLSTNEKLFF
TGCGCCAGCATCCGGGGGCTTTCAACTAATGAAAAACTGTTTTTT
>TRBV7-8|-|TRBJ1-5|TRBD1
CASSGRQGASQPQHF
TGTGCCAGCAGTGGGAGGCAGGGGGCAAGTCAGCCCCAGCATTTT
>TRBV30|-|TRBJ2-7|-
CAWSGGGYEQYF
TGTGCCTGGAGTGGGGGTGGCTACGAGCAGTACTTC